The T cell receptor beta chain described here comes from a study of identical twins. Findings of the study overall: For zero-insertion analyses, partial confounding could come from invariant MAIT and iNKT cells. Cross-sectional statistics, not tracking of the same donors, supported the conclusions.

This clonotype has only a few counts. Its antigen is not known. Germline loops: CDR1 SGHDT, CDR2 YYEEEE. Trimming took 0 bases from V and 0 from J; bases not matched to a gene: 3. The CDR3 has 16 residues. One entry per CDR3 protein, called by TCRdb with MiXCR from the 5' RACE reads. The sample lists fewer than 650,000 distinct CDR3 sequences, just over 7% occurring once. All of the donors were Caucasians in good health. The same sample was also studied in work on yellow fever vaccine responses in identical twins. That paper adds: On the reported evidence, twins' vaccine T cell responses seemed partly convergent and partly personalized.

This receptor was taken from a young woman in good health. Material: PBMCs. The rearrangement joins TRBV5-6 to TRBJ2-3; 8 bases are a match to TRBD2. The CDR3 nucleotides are TGTGCCAGCAGCTTGGAACTAGCGGATAGCACAGATACGCAGTATTTT. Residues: CASSLELADSTDTQYF.